The 8 T cell receptor beta chains reported below all come from one sample, sequenced in a study of T cell changes during pregnancy in multiple sclerosis. The assay was immunoSEQ multiplex PCR, and TCRdb's table has in-frame clones only and misses some. Of over 40,000 clones in the sample, about 88% were seen once. The source material was CD8+ T cells from peripheral blood mononuclear cells, sampled after pregnancy. The receptors shown here come from a female donor in good health, enrolled as a control in a pregnancy study.

The chain employs TRBV6-5 and TRBJ2-7, with a weak D call TRBD1 (6 bases). Deletions cut 4 bases from V and 3 bases from J, with 10 bases between. The germline gives CDR1 MNHEY, CDR2 SVGAGI. The CDR3 length is 13 residues. The CDR3 region is CASSFSQGYEQYF. In DNA form, the CDR3 reads TGTGCCAGCAGTTTCTCACAGGGCTACGAGCAGTACTTC.

The rearrangement links TRBV29-1 to TRBJ1-1; D is possibly TRBD1 (5 bases). This CDR3 has 13 residues. CDR1 is SQVTM, CDR2 ANQGSEA, per germline. Trimming left V 4 bases short and J 7 bases short, with 16 bases between. This chain's CDR3 is CSVVTGERIEAFF. Here the CDR3 DNA reads TGCAGCGTTGTCACGGGGGAGCGGATTGAAGCTTTCTTT.

As DNA, the CDR3 is TGTGCCACCAGCAGAGATCCACCCCGACAGGGAATTATATACGAGCAGTACTTC. This encodes CATSRDPPRQGIIYEQYF. V usage is TRBV15 and J usage is TRBJ2-7; 7 bases are shared with TRBD1. V was pared by 0 bases and J by 4 bases, with 15 bases of the junction left unmatched. Germline CDR1 and CDR2: LNHNV and YYDKDF (reference sequence). CDR3 length: 18 amino acids.

The chain combines TRBV4-1 with TRBJ1-2; TRBD1 matches at 7 bases. The CDR3 has 15 amino acids. Germline CDR1 and CDR2: MGHRA and YSYEKL. With 1 base clipped from V and 6 bases from J, the junction kept 8 bases outside the gene matches. As DNA, the CDR3 is TGCGCCAGCAGCCAAGTCGTACAGGGGTTCGATGGCTACACCTTC. Its protein is CASSQVVQGFDGYTF.

This chain uses TRBV7-6 with TRBJ1-6; D gene uncertain. This CDR3 has 14 amino acids. Germline values: CDR1 SGHVS, CDR2 FNYEAQ. Trimming left V 3 bases short and J 4 bases short, with 7 bases between. CDR3: CASSFRRYNSPLHF. CDR3 bases: TGTGCCAGCAGCTTTAGGCGGTATAATTCACCCCTCCACTTT.

The rearrangement joins TRBV7-3 to TRBJ1-1; maybe TRBD1 (5 bases). V lost 4 bases and J lost 8, with 14 bases in between. CDR3 length: 13 amino acids. The germline CDR1 and CDR2 sequences are SGHTA and FQGTGA. In nucleotides, the CDR3 is TGTGCCAGCAGCTCGGCGGGACCTGACGAAGCTTTCTTT. It translates to CASSSAGPDEAFF.

The chain employs TRBV7-9 and TRBJ1-1, with 12 bases fitting TRBD1. Germline V gene data show CDR1 as SEHNR and CDR2 as FQNEAQ (reference sequence). V gave up 5 bases and J gave up 8 bases; unmatched junction bases: 9. This CDR3 spans 15 amino acids. In nucleotides, the CDR3 is TGTGCCAGCAGCCTTCCCGGGACAGGGGGCGGAGAAGCTTTCTTT. This gives the protein CASSLPGTGGGEAFF.

This sequence joins TRBV5-1 and TRBJ2-3, with unresolved D. This CDR3 contains 11 residues. Germline CDR1 and CDR2: SGHRS and YFSETQ. V was shortened by 5 bases and J by 5 bases, with 6 bases between the two germline ends. The DNA of the CDR3 is TGCGCCAGCAGAGTCGGAGATACGCAGTATTTT. Residues: CASRVGDTQYF.